Below are 8 T cell receptor beta chains sequenced from a single sample in a study of T cells after yellow fever vaccination. TCRdb independently ran MiXCR on the 5' RACE reads; one entry per CDR3 protein. Of hundreds of thousands of distinct CDR3 sequences listed, over 15% were seen once; the top ten hold roughly 19%. The sample was PBMCs, taken before the yellow fever booster vaccination. Every receptor here comes from a man aged 18 to 30 who received the YFV17D yellow fever vaccine.

This clonotype showed up many times. The chain carries TRBV20-1 and TRBJ1-6; D perhaps matches TRBD1 (6 bases). V lost 0 bases and J lost 10, with 16 bases in between. In germline, CDR1 is DFQATT, CDR2 SNEGSKA (reference sequence). This CDR3 contains 15 residues. CDR3 sequence reads: CSARDLGRGGSPLHF. As DNA, the CDR3 is TGCAGTGCTAGAGATCTGGGCAGGGGTGGATCACCCCTCCACTTT.

This clonotype appeared a few times. The chain carries TRBV4-1 and TRBJ2-7; 7 nucleotides match TRBD2. CDR1 MGHRA and CDR2 YSYEKL come from the germline V gene. The V segment lost 5 bases and the J segment 2 bases; nucleotides outside the gene matches: 9. This CDR3 contains 15 residues. The CDR3 coding sequence is TGCGCCAGCAGCGCCCACGCGGGGGACCCCTACGAGCAGTACTTC. It is translated as CASSAHAGDPYEQYF.

This CDR3 is CASSRGTGAPYEQYF. In DNA form, the CDR3 reads TGTGCCTCCTCCAGAGGGACAGGGGCCCCCTACGAGCAGTACTTC. The chain combines TRBV27 with TRBJ2-7; TRBD1 matches at 10 bases. The CDR3 runs 15 residues. The germline V gene has CDR1 MNHEY and CDR2 SMNVEV (reference sequence). Losses at the gene ends were 11 bases for V and 2 bases for J; bases not matched to a gene: 12.

This clonotype has just a few counts. The rearrangement uses TRBV27 and TRBJ2-6; no firm D call. This CDR3 spans 17 amino acids. The germline gives CDR1 MNHEY, CDR2 SMNVEV (reference sequence). Trimming shortened V by 5 bases and J by 2 bases, and 16 bases separated the two germline ends. For the CDR3, the DNA is TGTGCCAGCAGTCCCTCCCCCGTTCAGCCTGGGGCCAACGTCCTGACTTTC. Translating gives CASSPSPVQPGANVLTF.

This clonotype has more than one count but fewer than ten. The rearrangement links TRBV4-3 to TRBJ1-4, with D possibly TRBD1 on 5 matching bases. The CDR3 has 16 amino acids. Trimming shortened V by 4 bases and J by 10 bases, and 22 bases separated the two germline ends. Per the germline V gene, CDR1 is LGHNA and CDR2 is YSLEER. The CDR3 spells CASSPLVGAGAGKLFF. CDR3 DNA: TGCGCCAGCAGCCCCTTGGTAGGGGCCGGCGCTGGAAAACTGTTTTTT.

This clonotype was counted a few times. The rearrangement uses TRBV7-6 and TRBJ2-2; 12 bases are shared with TRBD1. With 5 bases clipped from V and 6 bases from J, the junction kept 10 bases outside the gene matches. Germline lookup yields CDR1 SGHVS and CDR2 FNYEAQ. CDR3 length: 17 residues. CDR3 DNA: TGTGCCAGCAGCAAGCAGCCGGGACAGGGGGCGCCCGGGGAGCTGTTTTTT. Translating gives CASSKQPGQGAPGELFF. Full variable domain (missing parts from reference TRBV7-6 and TRBJ2-2): GAGVSQSPRYKVTKRGQDVALRCDPISGHVSLYWYRQALGQGPEFLTYFNYEAQQDKSGLPNDRFSAERPEGSISTLTIQRTEQRDSAMYRCASSKQPGQGAPGELFFGEGSRLTVL.

The J gene is TRBJ2-7, the V gene TRBV6-1; 8 bases are shared with TRBD2. The CDR3 totals 15 residues. V trimming: 3 bases; J trimming: 4 bases; junction bases outside the gene matches: 8. Germline V CDR1 and CDR2: MNHNS, SASEGT. CDR3 sequence reads: CASSDSGGGPYEQYV. In DNA, the CDR3 is TGTGCCAGCAGTGATTCCGGCGGGGGGCCATACGAGCAGTACGTC.

The chain joins TRBV20-1 to TRBJ2-7, with D unclear. The CDR3 has 12 amino acids. V lost 1 base and J lost 8, with 12 bases in between. From germline, CDR1 is DFQATT and CDR2 SNEGSKA (reference sequence). CDR3 loop: CSARGPSEKQYF. CDR3 bases: TGCAGTGCTAGAGGGCCCTCAGAAAAGCAGTACTTC.